This TCR beta chain was captured in a study of blood T cell repertoires in COVID-19. Measured with immunoSEQ multiplex PCR; TCRdb has only the in-frame clones, and not every one. Of 200,000 to 250,000 clones listed, around 88% are singletons. This clone was observed once. V lost 4 bases and J lost 8; bases outside the gene matches: 12. Germline-derived CDR1 and CDR2 are SGHRS and YFSETQ. This CDR3 has 15 residues. The TCR sequence derives from a man aged 18 to 29 with active or convalescent COVID-19. The sample consisted of peripheral blood. The chain has TRBV5-1 and TRBJ2-5; 9 positions match TRBD1. CDR3 amino acids: CASSPRTGTGLTQYF. The CDR3 DNA is TGCGCCAGCAGCCCGAGAACCGGGACAGGGCTAACCCAGTACTTC.